The TCR beta chain described here comes from a study of T cell responses to AZD1222 COVID-19 vaccine. V was clipped by 6 bases and J by 1 base; unmatched bases: 6. In germline, CDR1 is SNHLY, CDR2 FYNNEI. The CDR3 consists of 15 residues. Repertoires were generated with immunoSEQ multiplex PCR, while TCRdb's copy carries only in-frame clones and drops some. Of about 84,000 clones listed, roughly 85% were seen once; the top ten hold around an eighth. V is TRBV2 and J is TRBJ2-5; 9 nucleotides align to TRBD2. The origin of this receptor is an adult who received the AZD1222 COVID-19 vaccine. The sample consisted of peripheral blood, taken 28 days after the second AZD1222 dose. The CDR3 protein is CASRTGLASQETQYF. The CDR3 DNA reads TGTGCCAGCAGGACGGGACTAGCTAGCCAAGAGACCCAGTACTTC.